At least ten counts were recorded for the clone carrying this T cell receptor (beta chain). Its antigen is unknown. V was shortened by 4 bases and J by 1 base, with 8 bases between the two germline ends. The CDR3 runs to 14 residues. In germline, CDR1 is SNHLY, CDR2 FYNNEI. By 5'RACE with 10-nucleotide random UMIs, the cDNA was made. TCRdb reprocessed the 5' RACE reads via MiXCR and lists one record per CDR3 protein. The sample yields about 39,000 distinct CDR3 sequences, 7.2% seen once. These data are taken from a study of neurological immune-mediated disorders. The cell input for sorted libraries was about 960,000, and those cells were CD4+ or CD8+ T cells. Study conclusions and caveats: Because no CDR3 amino acid sequences were shared across subjects by expanded clones, private repertoires were suggested in all groups.

This TCR came from a man aged 50 or older in good health. The rearrangement links TRBV2 to TRBJ2-1; a weak D match, TRBD1 (5 bases). Input material: CD4+ T cells from blood. CDR3 DNA sequence: TGTGCCAGCAGTGTCCAGGGTTCCTACAATGAGCAGTTCTTC. Residues: CASSVQGSYNEQFF.